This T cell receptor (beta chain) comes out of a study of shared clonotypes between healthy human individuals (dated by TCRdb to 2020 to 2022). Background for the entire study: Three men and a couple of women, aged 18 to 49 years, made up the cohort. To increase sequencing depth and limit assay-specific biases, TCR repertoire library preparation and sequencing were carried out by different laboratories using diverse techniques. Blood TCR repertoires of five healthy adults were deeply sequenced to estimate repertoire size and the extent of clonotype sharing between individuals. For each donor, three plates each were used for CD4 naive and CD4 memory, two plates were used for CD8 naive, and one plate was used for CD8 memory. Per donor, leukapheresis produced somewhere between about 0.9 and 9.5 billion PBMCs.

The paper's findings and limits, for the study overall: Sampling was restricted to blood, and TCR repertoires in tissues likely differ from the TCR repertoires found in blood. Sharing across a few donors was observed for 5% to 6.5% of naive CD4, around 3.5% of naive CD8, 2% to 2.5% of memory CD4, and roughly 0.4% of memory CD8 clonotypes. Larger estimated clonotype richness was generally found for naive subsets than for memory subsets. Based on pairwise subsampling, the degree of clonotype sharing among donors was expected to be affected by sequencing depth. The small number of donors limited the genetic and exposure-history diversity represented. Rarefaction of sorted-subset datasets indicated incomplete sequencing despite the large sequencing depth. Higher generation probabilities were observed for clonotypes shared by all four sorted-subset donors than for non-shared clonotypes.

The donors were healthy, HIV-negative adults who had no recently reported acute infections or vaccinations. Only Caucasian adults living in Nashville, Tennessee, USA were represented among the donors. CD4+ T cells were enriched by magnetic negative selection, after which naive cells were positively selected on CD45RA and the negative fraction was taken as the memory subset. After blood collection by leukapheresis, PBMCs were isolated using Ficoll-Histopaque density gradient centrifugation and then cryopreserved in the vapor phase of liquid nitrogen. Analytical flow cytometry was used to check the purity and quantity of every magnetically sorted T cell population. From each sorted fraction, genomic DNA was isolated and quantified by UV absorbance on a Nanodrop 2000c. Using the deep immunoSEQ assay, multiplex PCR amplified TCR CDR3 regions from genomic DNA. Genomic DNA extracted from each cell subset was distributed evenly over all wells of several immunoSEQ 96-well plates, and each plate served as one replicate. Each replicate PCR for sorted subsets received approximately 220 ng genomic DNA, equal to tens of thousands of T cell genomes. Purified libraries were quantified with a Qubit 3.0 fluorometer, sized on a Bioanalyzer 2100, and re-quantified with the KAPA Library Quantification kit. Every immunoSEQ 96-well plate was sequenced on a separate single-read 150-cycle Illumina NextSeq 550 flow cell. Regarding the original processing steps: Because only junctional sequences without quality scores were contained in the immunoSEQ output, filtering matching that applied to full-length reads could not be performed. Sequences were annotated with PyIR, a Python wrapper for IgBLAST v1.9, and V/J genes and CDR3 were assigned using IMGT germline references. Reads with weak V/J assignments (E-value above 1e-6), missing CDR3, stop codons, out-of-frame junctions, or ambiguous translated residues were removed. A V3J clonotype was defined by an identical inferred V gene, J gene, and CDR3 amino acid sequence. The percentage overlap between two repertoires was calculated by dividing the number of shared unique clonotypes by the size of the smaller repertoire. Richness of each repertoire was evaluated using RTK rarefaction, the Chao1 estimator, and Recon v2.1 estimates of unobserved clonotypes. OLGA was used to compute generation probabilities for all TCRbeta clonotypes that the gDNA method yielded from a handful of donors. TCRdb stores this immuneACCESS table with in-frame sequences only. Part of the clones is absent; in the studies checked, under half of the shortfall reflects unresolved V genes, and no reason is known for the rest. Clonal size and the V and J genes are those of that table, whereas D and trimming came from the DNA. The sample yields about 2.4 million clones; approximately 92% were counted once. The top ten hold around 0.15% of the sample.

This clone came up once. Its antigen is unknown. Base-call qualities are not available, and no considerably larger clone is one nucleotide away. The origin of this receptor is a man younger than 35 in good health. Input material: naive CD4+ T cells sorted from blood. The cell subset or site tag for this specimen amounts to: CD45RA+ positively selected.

For the CDR3, the sequence is CAGTGQVDPGELFF. The bases read TGTGCCGGGACAGGCCAAGTGGACCCCGGGGAGCTGTTTTTT. The chain couples TRBV2 to TRBJ2-2; 8 nucleotides in the junction match TRBD1. Measured from the cysteine to the phenylalanine, the CDR3 is 14 residues long. Solely the CDR3 DNA is kept, with 42 bases framed from the first base. CDR1 and CDR2 (SNHLY, FYNNEI) derive from the germline V gene. V lost 11 bases and J lost 6 bases, and the count of bases not matched to a germline gene is 11.